Listed below are T cell receptor beta chains from one sample, sequenced in a study of T-cell reconstitution after alpha-beta-depleted transplantation in children. TCRdb fed the PCR reads into MiXCR, producing one record per CDR3 protein. The sample yields a few hundred thousand distinct CDR3 sequences, over 10% seen once. Sample: PBMCs, mostly from graft donor cells, taken 360 days after TCRalphabeta/CD19-depleted stem cell transplant. The receptors stem from a male patient between 10 and 17 years old who had a stem cell transplant for acute myeloid leukemia, so the T cells may come from the graft donor. The CDR3 runs from the conserved cysteine through the conserved F or W. D genes are given only for firm matches. Some rows mark clone size as missing; the rest say once, few, many or name a class of expanded clone.

CASRGRGLAGVGEQFF,TGTGCCAGCAGGGGGAGGGGACTAGCGGGAGTGGGTGAGCAGTTCTTC,TRBD2,-,TRBJ2-1,TRBV28,16
CASSLIQLAGSTGELFF,TGCGCCAGCAGCTTGATTCAACTAGCGGGTTCCACCGGGGAGCTGTTTTTT,TRBD2,-,TRBJ2-2,TRBV5-1,17
CSVVTVLTHLSGANVLTF,TGCAGCGTTGTTACAGTCCTAACTCACCTCTCTGGGGCCAACGTCCTGACTTTC,-,-,TRBJ2-6,TRBV29-1,18
CATSRITGQGNGNEQFF,TGTGCCACCAGCAGAATTACGGGACAGGGGAATGGTAATGAGCAGTTCTTC,TRBD1,many,TRBJ2-1,TRBV15,17
CASTSGGTPDDRTYEQYF,TGTGCCAGCACCTCCGGTGGGACCCCCGACGACAGGACCTACGAGCAGTACTTC,-,-,TRBJ2-7,TRBV28,18
CASSPVMGATGELFF,TGTGCCAGCAGCCCAGTGATGGGGGCGACCGGGGAGCTGTTTTTT,-,many,TRBJ2-2,TRBV11-2,15
CASSLVGRVSNTGELFF,TGTGCCAGCAGCTTAGTTGGGAGGGTGTCGAACACCGGGGAGCTGTTTTTT,TRBD2,many,TRBJ2-2,TRBV7-6,17
CASSRTGVNEKLFF,TGTGCCAGCAGCCGGACTGGAGTTAATGAAAAACTGTTTTTT,-,-,TRBJ1-4,TRBV7-2,14
CASSILPGLYEQYF,TGTGCCAGTAGTATTCTGCCAGGGCTCTACGAGCAGTACTTC,-,-,TRBJ2-7,TRBV19,14
CASSPFLAGIINEQFF,TGTGCCAGCAGTCCGTTTCTAGCAGGAATAATCAATGAGCAGTTCTTC,-,-,TRBJ2-1,TRBV6-1,16
CAWTTGSSGRAYEQYF,TGTGCCTGGACCACCGGGTCGAGCGGGAGGGCCTACGAGCAGTACTTC,TRBD2,-,TRBJ2-7,TRBV30,16
CASSFWADTQYF,TGTGCCAGCAGCTTTTGGGCGGATACGCAGTATTTT,-,-,TRBJ2-3,TRBV7-6,12
CASSLDPLTSGGPEGGF,TGTGCCAGCAGCTTAGACCCACTGACTAGCGGGGGACCGGAGGGGGGCTTC,TRBD2,-,TRBJ2-7,TRBV11-2,17
CASSSRTGGWSPLEDTQYF,TGTGCCAGCAGTTCCAGGACAGGTGGTTGGTCTCCACTGGAAGATACGCAGTATTTT,TRBD1,-,TRBJ2-3,TRBV3-1,19
CASSALAGGAEQYF,TGTGCCAGCAGCGCCCTAGCGGGAGGGGCGGAGCAGTACTTC,TRBD2,-,TRBJ2-7,TRBV7-3,14
CSASGTGVTDTQYF,TGCAGTGCCTCCGGGACAGGAGTTACAGATACGCAGTATTTT,TRBD1,few,TRBJ2-3,TRBV20-1,14
CASSIRHQETQYF,TGTGCCAGCAGTATTAGACATCAAGAGACCCAGTACTTC,-,few,TRBJ2-5,TRBV12-3/TRBV12-4,13
CASSFQRGYYEQYF,TGTGCCAGCAGTTTTCAGCGGGGCTACTACGAGCAGTACTTC,TRBD2,few,TRBJ2-7,TRBV27,14
CASKGGSYEQYF,TGTGCCAGTAAGGGCGGTTCCTACGAGCAGTACTTC,-,-,TRBJ2-7,TRBV19,12
CASSQEAGALYNEQFF,TGCGCCAGCAGCCAAGAGGCGGGAGCCCTCTACAATGAGCAGTTCTTC,TRBD2,-,TRBJ2-1,TRBV4-3,16
CSVTVDEQYF,TGCAGCGTGACTGTTGACGAGCAGTACTTC,-,many,TRBJ2-7,TRBV29-1,10
CATSHTGAYGYTF,TGTGCCACCAGCCATACAGGGGCCTATGGCTACACCTTC,TRBD1,many,TRBJ1-2,TRBV24-1,13
CASSQPTGDSSYEQYF,TGTGCCAGCAGCCAACCGACAGGGGACAGTTCCTACGAGCAGTACTTC,TRBD1,few,TRBJ2-7,TRBV4-2,16
CSVDSGTQYF,TGCAGCGTCGATAGCGGGACCCAGTACTTC,-,many,TRBJ2-5,TRBV29-1,10
CASSLESYSNQPQHF,TGTGCCAGCAGTTTAGAATCTTATAGCAATCAGCCCCAGCATTTT,-,-,TRBJ1-5,TRBV12-3/TRBV12-4,15
CASSRTSVNYEQYF,TGTGCCAGCAGCCGGACTAGCGTGAACTACGAGCAGTACTTC,TRBD2,-,TRBJ2-7,TRBV7-8,14
CASSHDGTGTYGYTF,TGTGCCAGCAGCCACGACGGGACAGGGACCTATGGCTACACCTTC,TRBD1,many,TRBJ1-2,TRBV4-2,15
CASPRGPNTDTQYF,TGTGCCTCACCGAGGGGGCCCAATACAGATACGCAGTATTTT,TRBD1,-,TRBJ2-3,TRBV28,14
CASSVAPSGASTDTQYF,TGTGCCAGCAGCGTAGCCCCCAGCGGGGCTAGCACAGATACGCAGTATTTT,TRBD2,few,TRBJ2-3,TRBV9,17
CASSAQGARDSEQFF,TGTGCCAGCAGCGCCCAGGGGGCCAGAGACAGTGAGCAGTTCTTC,TRBD1,-,TRBJ2-1,TRBV7-3,15
CASSYSMGFPNEQFF,TGTGCCAGCAGTTACTCGATGGGATTTCCCAATGAGCAGTTCTTC,-,-,TRBJ2-1,TRBV6-5,15
CASSQPTSGDLTDTQYF,TGTGCCAGCAGCCAACCGACTAGCGGGGACCTCACAGATACGCAGTATTTT,TRBD2,few,TRBJ2-3,TRBV7-3,17
CAISEPRTSGTHEQYF,TGTGCCATCAGTGAGCCACGGACTAGCGGGACCCACGAGCAGTACTTC,TRBD2,few,TRBJ2-7,TRBV10-3,16
CASSLVGTDGYEQYF,TGTGCCAGCAGCTTAGTGGGGACGGACGGCTACGAGCAGTACTTC,-,few,TRBJ2-7,TRBV7-2,15
CASSGLTDEQYF,TGTGCCAGCAGTGGCCTTACCGACGAGCAGTACTTC,-,few,TRBJ2-7,TRBV4-2,12
CASSRDGLFNEQFF,TGTGCCAGCAGTCGGGACGGCCTCTTCAATGAGCAGTTCTTC,-,few,TRBJ2-1,TRBV28,14
CASSLGRLGGLMNEQFF,TGTGCCAGCAGTTTAGGTCGGCTAGGCGGACTAATGAATGAGCAGTTCTTC,-,-,TRBJ2-1,TRBV12-3/TRBV12-4,17
CASSQEPRAELYNEQFF,TGCGCCAGCAGCCAAGAACCTCGCGCAGAGCTCTACAATGAGCAGTTCTTC,-,-,TRBJ2-1,TRBV4-3,17
CASCGPMNTEAFF,TGCGCCAGCTGCGGACCGATGAACACTGAAGCTTTCTTT,-,-,TRBJ1-1,TRBV5-1,13
CASIPFGGIDEQYF,TGTGCCAGCATCCCCTTCGGGGGTATCGACGAGCAGTACTTC,-,-,TRBJ2-7,TRBV28,14
CASSRITGASGHGELFF,TGTGCCAGCAGCCGAATAACGGGGGCTAGCGGGCACGGGGAGCTGTTTTTT,TRBD2,few,TRBJ2-2,TRBV4-2,17
CASTLEVPYEQYF,TGTGCCAGCACCTTGGAGGTACCCTACGAGCAGTACTTC,-,many,TRBJ2-7,TRBV12-3/TRBV12-4,13
CASSQALAAGNYNEQFF,TGCGCCAGCAGCCAAGCCCTCGCAGCAGGTAACTACAATGAGCAGTTCTTC,-,-,TRBJ2-1,TRBV4-3,17
CASSQWGPNEKLFF,TGTGCCAGCAGCCAGTGGGGGCCTAATGAAAAACTGTTTTTT,-,-,TRBJ1-4,TRBV14,14
CASSQDRPRGWLDTEAFF,TGCGCCAGCAGCCAAGATCGACCGCGTGGCTGGTTGGACACTGAAGCTTTCTTT,-,-,TRBJ1-1,TRBV4-3,18
CASSLAAREGLQGEQFF,TGTGCCAGCAGCTTAGCCGCACGGGAGGGCCTTCAGGGTGAGCAGTTCTTC,TRBD2,-,TRBJ2-1,TRBV7-8,17
CASSQDGPGTAQETQYF,TGCGCCAGCAGCCAAGATGGGCCTGGGACAGCCCAAGAGACCCAGTACTTC,TRBD1,few,TRBJ2-5,TRBV4-3,17
CASSLRASGNYEQYF,TGTGCCAGCAGCCTGCGCGCTAGCGGGAACTACGAGCAGTACTTC,TRBD2,few,TRBJ2-7,TRBV7-2,15
CATSRVNGELFF,TGTGCCACCAGCAGAGTGAACGGGGAGCTGTTTTTT,-,few,TRBJ2-2,TRBV15,12
CASSPLSGDQETQYF,TGTGCCAGCTCACCGTTGAGCGGGGACCAAGAGACCCAGTACTTC,TRBD2,few,TRBJ2-5,TRBV18,15
CASSQTGTQETQYF,TGTGCCAGCAGCCAAACCGGGACCCAAGAGACCCAGTACTTC,-,many,TRBJ2-5,TRBV3-1,14
CASTNLGGKDTQYF,TGTGCCAGTACCAACTTGGGAGGCAAAGATACGCAGTATTTT,-,-,TRBJ2-3,TRBV28,14